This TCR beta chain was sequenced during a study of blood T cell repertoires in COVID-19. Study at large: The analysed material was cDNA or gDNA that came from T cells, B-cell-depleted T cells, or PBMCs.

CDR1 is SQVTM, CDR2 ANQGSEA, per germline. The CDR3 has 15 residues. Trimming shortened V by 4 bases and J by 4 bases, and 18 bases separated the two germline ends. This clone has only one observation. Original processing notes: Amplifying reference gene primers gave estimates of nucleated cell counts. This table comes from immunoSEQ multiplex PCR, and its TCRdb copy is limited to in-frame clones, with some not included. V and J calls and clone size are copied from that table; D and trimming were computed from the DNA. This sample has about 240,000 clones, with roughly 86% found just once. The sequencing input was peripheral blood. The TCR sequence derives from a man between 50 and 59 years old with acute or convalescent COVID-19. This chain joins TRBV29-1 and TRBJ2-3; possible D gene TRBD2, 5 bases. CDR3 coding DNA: TGCAGCGTTGCGGCCTTGGGAGATGGGTCAGATACGCAGTATTTT. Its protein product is CSVAALGDGSDTQYF.